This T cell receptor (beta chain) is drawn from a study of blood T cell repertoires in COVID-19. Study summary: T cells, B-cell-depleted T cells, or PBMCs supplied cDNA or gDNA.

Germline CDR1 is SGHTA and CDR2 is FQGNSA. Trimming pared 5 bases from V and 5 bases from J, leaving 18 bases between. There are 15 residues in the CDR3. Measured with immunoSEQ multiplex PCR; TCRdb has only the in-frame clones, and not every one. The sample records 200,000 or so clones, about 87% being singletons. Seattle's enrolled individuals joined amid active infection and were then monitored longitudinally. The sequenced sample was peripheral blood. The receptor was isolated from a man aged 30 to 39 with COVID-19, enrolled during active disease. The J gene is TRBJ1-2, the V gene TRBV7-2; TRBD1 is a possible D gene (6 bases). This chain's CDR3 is CASSPPGQLGYGYTF. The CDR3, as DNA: TGTGCCAGCAGCCCACCCGGACAGTTAGGATATGGCTACACCTTC.